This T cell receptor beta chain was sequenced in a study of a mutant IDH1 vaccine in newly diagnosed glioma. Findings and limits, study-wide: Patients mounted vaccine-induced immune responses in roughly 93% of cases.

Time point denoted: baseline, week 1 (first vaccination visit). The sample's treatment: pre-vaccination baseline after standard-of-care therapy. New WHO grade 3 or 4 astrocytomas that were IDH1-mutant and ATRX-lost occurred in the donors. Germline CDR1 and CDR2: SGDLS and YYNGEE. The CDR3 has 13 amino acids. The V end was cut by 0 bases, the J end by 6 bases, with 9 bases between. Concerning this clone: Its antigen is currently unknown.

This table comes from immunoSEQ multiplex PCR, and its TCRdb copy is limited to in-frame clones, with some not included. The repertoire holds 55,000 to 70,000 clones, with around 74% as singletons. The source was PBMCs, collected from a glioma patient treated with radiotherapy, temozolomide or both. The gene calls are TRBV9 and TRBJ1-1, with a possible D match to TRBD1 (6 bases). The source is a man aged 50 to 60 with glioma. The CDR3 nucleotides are TGTGCCAGCAGCGTAGCTGGGGGCCCTGAAGCTTTCTTT. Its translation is CASSVAGGPEAFF.